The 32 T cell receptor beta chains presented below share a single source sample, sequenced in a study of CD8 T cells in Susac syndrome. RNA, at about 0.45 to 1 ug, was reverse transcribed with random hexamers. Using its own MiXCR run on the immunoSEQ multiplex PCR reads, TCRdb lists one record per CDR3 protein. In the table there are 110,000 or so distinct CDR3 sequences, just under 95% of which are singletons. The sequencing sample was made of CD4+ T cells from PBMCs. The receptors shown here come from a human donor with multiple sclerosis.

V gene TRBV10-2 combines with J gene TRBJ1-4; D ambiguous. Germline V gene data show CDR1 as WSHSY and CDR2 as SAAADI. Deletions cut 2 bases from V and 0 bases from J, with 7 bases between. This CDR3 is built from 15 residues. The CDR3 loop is CASSERITTNEKLFF. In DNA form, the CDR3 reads TGCGCCAGCAGTGAGCGAATAACAACTAATGAAAAACTGTTTTTT.

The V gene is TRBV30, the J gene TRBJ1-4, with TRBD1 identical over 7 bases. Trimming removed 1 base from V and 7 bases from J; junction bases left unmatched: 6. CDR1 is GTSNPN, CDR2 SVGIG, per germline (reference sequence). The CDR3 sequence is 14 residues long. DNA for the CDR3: TGTGCCTGGAGTGCCGGGACAGTGGGTGAAAAACTGTTTTTT. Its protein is CAWSAGTVGEKLFF.

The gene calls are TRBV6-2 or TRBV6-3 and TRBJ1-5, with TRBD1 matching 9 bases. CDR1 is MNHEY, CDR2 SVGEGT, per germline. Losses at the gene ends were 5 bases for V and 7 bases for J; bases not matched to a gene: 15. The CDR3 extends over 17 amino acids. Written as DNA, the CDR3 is TGTGCCAGCAGTCGACCCCCCACACAGGGGGCTAGGCAGCCCCAGCATTTT. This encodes CASSRPPTQGARQPQHF.

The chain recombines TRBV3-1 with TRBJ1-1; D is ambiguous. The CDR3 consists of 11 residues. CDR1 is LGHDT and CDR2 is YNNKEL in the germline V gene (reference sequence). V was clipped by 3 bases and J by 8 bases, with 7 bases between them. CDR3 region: CASSHALEAFF. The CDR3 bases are TGTGCCAGCAGCCACGCCCTGGAAGCTTTCTTT. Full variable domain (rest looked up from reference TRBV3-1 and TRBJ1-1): DTAVSQTPKYLVTQMGNDKSIKCEQNLGHDTMYWYKQDSKKFLKIMFSYNNKELIINETVPNRFSPKSPDKAHLNLHINSLELGDSAVYFCASSHALEAFFGQGTRLTVV.

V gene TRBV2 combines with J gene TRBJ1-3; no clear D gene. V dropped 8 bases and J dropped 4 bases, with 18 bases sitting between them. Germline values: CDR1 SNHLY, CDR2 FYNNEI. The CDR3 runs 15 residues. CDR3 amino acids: CASAVRLGSGNTIYF. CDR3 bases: TGTGCCAGCGCGGTCAGGCTGGGGTCCGGAAACACCATATATTTT.

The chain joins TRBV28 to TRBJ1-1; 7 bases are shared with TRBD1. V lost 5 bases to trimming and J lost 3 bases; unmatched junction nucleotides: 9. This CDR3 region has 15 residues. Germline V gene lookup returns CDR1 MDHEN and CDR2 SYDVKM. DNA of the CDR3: TGTGCCAGCAGTAAAACAGGGGCGGTGGACACTGAAGCTTTCTTT. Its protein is CASSKTGAVDTEAFF.

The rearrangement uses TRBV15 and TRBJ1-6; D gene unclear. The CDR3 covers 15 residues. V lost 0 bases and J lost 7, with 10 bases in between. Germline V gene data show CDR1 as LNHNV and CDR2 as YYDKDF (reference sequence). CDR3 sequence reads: CATSRDTGRNSPLHF. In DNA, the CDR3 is TGTGCCACCAGCAGAGATACCGGGCGAAATTCACCCCTCCACTTT.

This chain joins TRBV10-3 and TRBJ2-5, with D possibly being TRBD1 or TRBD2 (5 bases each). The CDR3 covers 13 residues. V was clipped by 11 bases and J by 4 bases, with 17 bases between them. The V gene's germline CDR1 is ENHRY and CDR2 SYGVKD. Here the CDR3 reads CAVLKSGTETQYF. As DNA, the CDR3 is TGTGCCGTCCTTAAGTCGGGGACAGAGACCCAGTACTTC.

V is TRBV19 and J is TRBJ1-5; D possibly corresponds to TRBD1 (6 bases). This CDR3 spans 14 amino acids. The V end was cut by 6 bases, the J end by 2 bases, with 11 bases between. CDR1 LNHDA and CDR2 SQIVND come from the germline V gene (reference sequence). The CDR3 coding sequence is TGTGCCAGTAGACAGGGCGGCGGCAATCAGCCCCAGCATTTT. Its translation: CASRQGGGNQPQHF.

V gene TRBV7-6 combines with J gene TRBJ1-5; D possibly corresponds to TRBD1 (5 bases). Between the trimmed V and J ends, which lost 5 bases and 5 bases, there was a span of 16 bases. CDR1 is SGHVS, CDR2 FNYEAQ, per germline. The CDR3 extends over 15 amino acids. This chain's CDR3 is CASSQAGGRDQPQHF. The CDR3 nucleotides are TGTGCCAGCAGCCAGGCGGGGGGTAGGGATCAGCCCCAGCATTTT.

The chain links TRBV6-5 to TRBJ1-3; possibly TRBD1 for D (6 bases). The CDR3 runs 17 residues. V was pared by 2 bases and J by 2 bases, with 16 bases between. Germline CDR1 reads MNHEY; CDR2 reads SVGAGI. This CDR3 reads CASSYAASGTPGNTIYF. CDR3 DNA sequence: TGTGCCAGCAGTTACGCAGCCTCCGGGACACCTGGAAACACCATATATTTT.

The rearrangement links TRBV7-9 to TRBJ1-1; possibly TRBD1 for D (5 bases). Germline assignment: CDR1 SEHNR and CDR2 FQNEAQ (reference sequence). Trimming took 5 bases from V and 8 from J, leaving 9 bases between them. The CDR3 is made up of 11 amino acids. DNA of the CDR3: TGTGCCAGCAGCACAGGAGCAGAAGCTTTCTTT. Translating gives CASSTGAEAFF. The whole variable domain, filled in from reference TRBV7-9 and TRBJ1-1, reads DTGVSQNPRHKITKRGQNVTFRCDPISEHNRLYWYRQTLGQGPEFLTYFQNEAQLEKSRLLSDRFSAERPKGSFSTLEIQRTEQGDSAMYLCASSTGAEAFFGQGTRLTVV.

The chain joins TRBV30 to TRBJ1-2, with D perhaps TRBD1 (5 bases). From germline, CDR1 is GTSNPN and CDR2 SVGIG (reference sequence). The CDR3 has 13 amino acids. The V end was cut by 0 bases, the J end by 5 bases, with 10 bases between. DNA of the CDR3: TGTGCCTGGAGTGTTAGCAGGGAGTATGGCTACACCTTC. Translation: CAWSVSREYGYTF.

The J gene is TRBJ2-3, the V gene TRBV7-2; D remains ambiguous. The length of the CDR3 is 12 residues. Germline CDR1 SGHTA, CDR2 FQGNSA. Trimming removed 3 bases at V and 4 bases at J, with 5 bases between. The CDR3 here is CASSFSADTQYF. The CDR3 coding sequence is TGTGCCAGCAGCTTTTCGGCAGATACGCAGTATTTT.

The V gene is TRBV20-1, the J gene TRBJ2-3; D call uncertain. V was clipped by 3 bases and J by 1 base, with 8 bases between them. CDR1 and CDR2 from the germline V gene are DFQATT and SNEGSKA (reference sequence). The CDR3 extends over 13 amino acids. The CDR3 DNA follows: TGCAGTGCTAGCGTGGCCGGCACAGATACGCAGTATTTT. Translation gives CSASVAGTDTQYF.

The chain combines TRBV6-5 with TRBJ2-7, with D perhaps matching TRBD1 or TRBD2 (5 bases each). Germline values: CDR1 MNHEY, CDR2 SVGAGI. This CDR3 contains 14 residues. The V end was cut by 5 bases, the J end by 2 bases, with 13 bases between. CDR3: CASSPRDVAYEQYF. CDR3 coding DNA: TGTGCCAGCAGTCCCAGGGACGTAGCCTACGAGCAGTACTTC.

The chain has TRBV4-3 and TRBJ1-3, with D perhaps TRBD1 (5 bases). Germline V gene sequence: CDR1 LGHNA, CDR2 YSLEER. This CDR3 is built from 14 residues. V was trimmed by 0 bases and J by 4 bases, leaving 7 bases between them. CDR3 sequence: CASSQEGGGNTIYF. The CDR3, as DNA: TGCGCCAGCAGCCAAGAGGGGGGGGGAAACACCATATATTTT.

The CDR3 DNA is TGCGCCAGCAGCCACGGTGGGGGCCGATCGGCTGAAGCTTTCTTT. This encodes CASSHGGGRSAEAFF. The chain uses TRBV4-3 and TRBJ1-1; a weak D match, TRBD1 (6 bases). Germline assignment: CDR1 LGHNA and CDR2 YSLEER. V was shortened by 3 bases and J by 6 bases, with 17 bases between the two germline ends. The CDR3 is made up of 15 amino acids.

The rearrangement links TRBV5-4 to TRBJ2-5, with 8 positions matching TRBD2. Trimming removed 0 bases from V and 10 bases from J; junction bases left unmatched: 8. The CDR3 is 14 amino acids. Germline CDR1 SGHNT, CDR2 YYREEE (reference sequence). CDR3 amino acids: CASSLEQGRGDQYF. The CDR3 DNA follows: TGTGCCAGCAGCTTGGAGCAGGGGCGGGGGGACCAGTACTTC. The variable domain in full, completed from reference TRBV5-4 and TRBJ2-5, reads ETGVTQSPTHLIKTRGQQVTLRCSSQSGHNTVSWYQQALGQGPQFIFQYYREEENGRGNFPPRFSGLQFPNYSSELNVNALELDDSALYLCASSLEQGRGDQYFGPGTRLLVL.

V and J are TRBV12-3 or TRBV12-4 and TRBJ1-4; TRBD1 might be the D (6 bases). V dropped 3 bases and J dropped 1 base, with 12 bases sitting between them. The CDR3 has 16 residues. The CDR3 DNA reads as TGTGCCAGCAGTTTGGACAGCCCAGGAACTAATGAAAAACTGTTTTTT. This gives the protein CASSLDSPGTNEKLFF.

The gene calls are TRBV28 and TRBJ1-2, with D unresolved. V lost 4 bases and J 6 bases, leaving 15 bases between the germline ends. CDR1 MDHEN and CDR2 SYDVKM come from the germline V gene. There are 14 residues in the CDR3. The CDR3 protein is CASSSHPAENGYTF. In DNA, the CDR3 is TGTGCCAGCAGTTCCCATCCTGCAGAGAATGGCTACACCTTC.

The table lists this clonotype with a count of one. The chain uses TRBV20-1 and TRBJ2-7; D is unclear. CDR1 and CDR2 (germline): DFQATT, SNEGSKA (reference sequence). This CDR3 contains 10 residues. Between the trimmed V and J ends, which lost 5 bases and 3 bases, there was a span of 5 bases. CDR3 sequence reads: CSAFDYEQYF. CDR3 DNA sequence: TGCAGTGCTTTCGACTACGAGCAGTACTTC.

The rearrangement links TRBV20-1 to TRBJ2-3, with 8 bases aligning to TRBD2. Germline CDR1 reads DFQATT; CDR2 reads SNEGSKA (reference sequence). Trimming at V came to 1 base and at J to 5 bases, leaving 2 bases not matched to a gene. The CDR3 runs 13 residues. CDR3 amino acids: CSARAGGRDTQYF. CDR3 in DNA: TGCAGTGCTAGAGCGGGGGGGCGAGATACGCAGTATTTT.

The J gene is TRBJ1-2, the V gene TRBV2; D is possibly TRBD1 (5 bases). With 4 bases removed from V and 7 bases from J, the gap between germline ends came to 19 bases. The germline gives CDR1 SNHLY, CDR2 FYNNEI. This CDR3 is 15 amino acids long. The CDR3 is CASSVGRRDVGGYTF. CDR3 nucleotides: TGTGCCAGCAGTGTCGGGAGGCGGGACGTAGGTGGCTACACCTTC.

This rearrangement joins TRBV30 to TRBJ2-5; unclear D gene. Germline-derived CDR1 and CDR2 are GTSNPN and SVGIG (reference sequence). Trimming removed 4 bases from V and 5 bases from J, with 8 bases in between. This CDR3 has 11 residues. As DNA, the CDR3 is TGTGCCTGGACCGTCGGGGAGACCCAGTACTTC. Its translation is CAWTVGETQYF. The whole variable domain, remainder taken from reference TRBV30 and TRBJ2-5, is SQTIHQWPATLVQPVGSPLSLECTVEGTSNPNLYWYRQAAGRGLQLLFYSVGIGQISSEVPQNLSASRPQDRQFILSSKKLLLSDSGFYLCAWTVGETQYFGPGTRLLVL.

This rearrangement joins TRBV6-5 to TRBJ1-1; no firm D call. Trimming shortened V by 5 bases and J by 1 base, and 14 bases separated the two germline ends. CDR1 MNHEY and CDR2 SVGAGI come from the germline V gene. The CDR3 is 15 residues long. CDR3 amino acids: CASSRGLTGNTEAFF. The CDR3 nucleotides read TGTGCCAGCAGTCGGGGTCTCACCGGGAACACTGAAGCTTTCTTT.

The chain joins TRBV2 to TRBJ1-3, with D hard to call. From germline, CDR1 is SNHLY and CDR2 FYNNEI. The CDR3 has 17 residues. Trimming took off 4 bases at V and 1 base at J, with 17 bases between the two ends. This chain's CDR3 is CASSVPKEVFSGNTIYF. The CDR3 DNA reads TGTGCCAGCAGTGTACCTAAAGAGGTCTTTTCTGGAAACACCATATATTTT.

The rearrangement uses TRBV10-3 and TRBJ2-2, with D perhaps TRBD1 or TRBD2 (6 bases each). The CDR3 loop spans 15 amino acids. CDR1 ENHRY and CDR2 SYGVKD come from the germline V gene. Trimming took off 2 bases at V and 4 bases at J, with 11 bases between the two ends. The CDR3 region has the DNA TGTGCCATCAGTGAGCGGGGGACAATCACCGGGGAGCTGTTTTTT. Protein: CAISERGTITGELFF.

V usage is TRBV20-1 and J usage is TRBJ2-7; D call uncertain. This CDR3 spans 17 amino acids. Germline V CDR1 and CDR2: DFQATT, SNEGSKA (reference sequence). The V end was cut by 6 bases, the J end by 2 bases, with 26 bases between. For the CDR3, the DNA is TGCAGTGCCCAACGCGGTTGGCGCAGGACCTTAACCTACGAGCAGTACTTC. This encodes CSAQRGWRRTLTYEQYF.

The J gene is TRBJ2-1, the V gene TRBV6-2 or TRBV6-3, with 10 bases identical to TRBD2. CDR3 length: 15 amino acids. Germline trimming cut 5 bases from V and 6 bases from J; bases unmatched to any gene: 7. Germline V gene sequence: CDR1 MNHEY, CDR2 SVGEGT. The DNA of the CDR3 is TGTGCCAGCAGTCCAACAGCGGGGGGGATCAATGAGCAGTTCTTC. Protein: CASSPTAGGINEQFF.

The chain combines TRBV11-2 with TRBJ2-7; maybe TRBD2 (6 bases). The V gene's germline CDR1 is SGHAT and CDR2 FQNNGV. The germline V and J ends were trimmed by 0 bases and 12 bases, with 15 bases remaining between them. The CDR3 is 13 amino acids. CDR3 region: CASSLDRGTLGYF. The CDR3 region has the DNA TGTGCCAGCAGCTTAGATCGGGGGACCTTGGGGTACTTC.

The DNA of the CDR3 is TGTGCCAGCAGTGAATTGGGGGGGCCCTACGAGCAGTACTTC. Translation: CASSELGGPYEQYF. The rearrangement uses TRBV6-1 and TRBJ2-7, with D maybe TRBD2 (7 bases). The CDR3 sequence is 14 residues long. Germline V gene sequence: CDR1 MNHNS, CDR2 SASEGT. Trimming left V 2 bases short and J 2 bases short, with 10 bases between.